This entry features one T cell receptor (beta chain) sequence. Antigen specificity is unknown. These data belong to a study of CXCR3-negative and CXCR3-positive naive CD8 T cells. General observations from the study: TRB CDR3s were more hydrophobic in CXCR3-positive than in CXCR3-negative naive cells.

Germline V lookup: CDR1 SQVTM, CDR2 ANQGSEA. The CDR3 loop spans 14 amino acids. The authors prepared UMI-labeled TRB cDNA libraries by 5' RACE. TCRdb reprocessed the 5' RACE reads; each CDR3 protein has one entry and no DNA is given. The sample holds under 75,000 distinct CDR3 sequences. The sequence was obtained from a human donor in good health. Some clones in this sample may be carry-over from other donors' samples. The chain has TRBV29-1 and TRBJ2-1; TCRdb designates TRBD2, a call that cannot be tested without DNA. Material for sequencing was naive CXCR3+ CD8+ T cells from blood. Subset indicated: CD45RO-CCR7+CD27+CD95- naive CD8+ T cells expressing CXCR3 (TNR3+). CDR3 region: CSVVMREGRNEQFF.